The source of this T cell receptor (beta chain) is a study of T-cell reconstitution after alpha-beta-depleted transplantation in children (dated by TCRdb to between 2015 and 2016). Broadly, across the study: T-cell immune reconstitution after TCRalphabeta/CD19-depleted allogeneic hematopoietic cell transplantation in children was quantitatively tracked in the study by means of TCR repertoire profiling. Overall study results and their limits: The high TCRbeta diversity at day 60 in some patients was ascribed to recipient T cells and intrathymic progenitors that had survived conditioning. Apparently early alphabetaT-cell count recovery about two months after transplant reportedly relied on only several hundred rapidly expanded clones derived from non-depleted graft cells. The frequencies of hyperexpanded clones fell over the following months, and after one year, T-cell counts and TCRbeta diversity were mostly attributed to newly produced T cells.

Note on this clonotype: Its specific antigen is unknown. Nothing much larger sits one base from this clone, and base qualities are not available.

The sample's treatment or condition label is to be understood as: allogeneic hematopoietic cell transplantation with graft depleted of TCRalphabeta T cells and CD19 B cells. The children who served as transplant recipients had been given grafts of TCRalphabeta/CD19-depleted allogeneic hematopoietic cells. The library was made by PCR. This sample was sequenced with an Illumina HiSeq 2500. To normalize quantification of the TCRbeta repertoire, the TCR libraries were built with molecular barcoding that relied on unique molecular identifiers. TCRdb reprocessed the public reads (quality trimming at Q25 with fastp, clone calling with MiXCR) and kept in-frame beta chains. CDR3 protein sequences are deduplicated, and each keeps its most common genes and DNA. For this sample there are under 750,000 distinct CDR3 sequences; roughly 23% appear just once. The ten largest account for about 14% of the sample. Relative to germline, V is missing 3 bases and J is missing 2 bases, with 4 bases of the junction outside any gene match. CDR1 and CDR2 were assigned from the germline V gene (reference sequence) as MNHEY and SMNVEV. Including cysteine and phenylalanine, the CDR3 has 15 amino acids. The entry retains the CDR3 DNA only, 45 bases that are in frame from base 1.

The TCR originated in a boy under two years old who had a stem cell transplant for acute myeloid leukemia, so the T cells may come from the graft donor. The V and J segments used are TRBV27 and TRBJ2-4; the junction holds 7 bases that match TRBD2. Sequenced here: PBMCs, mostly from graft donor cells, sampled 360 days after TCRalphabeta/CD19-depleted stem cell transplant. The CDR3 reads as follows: CASSLGGSSKNIQYF. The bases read TGTGCCAGCAGTTTGGGGGGGTCCTCCAAAAACATTCAGTACTTC.